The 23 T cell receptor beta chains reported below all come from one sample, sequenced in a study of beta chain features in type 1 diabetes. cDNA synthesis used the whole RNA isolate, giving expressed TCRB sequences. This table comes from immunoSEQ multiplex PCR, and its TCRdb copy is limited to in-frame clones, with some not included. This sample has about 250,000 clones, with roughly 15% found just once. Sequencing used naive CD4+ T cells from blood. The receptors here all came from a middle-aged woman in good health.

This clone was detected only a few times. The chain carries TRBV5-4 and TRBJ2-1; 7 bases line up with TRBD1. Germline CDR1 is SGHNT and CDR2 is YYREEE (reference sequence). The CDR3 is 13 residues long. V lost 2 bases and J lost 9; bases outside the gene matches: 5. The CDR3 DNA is TGTGCCAGCAGCTTAGACAGGGCGGGTGAGCAGTTCTTC. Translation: CASSLDRAGEQFF. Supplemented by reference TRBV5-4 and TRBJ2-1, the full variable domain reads ETGVTQSPTHLIKTRGQQVTLRCSSQSGHNTVSWYQQALGQGPQFIFQYYREEENGRGNFPPRFSGLQFPNYSSELNVNALELDDSALYLCASSLDRAGEQFFGPGTRLTVL.

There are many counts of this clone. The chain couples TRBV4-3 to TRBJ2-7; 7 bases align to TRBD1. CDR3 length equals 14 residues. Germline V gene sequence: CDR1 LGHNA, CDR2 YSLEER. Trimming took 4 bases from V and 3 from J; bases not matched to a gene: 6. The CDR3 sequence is CASSPGQAFYEQYF. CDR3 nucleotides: TGCGCCAGCAGCCCTGGACAGGCTTTCTACGAGCAGTACTTC.

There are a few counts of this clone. CDR3 in amino acids: CASSLDRSYGYTF. The DNA of the CDR3 is TGTGCCAGCAGTCTGGACAGATCTTATGGCTACACCTTC. The rearrangement uses TRBV6-6 and TRBJ1-2; possibly TRBD1 for D (6 bases). The V end lost 5 bases, the J end lost 5 bases, and 12 bases lay between the germline ends. The CDR3 runs to 13 residues. Per germline, CDR1 MNHNY and CDR2 SVGAGI (reference sequence).

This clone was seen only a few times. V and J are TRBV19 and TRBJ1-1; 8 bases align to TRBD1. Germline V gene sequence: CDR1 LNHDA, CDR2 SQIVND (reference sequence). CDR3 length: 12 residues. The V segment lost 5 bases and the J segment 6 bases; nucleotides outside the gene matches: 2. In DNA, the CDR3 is TGTGCCAGTAGTGCCAGGGGGCCTGAAGCTTTCTTT. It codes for CASSARGPEAFF.

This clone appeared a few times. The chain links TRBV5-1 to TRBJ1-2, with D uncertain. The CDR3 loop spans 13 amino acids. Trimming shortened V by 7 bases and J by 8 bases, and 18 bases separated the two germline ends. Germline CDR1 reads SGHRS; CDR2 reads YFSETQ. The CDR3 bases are TGCGCCAGCTTCGGGTCCGCGGGTGAGGGCTACACCTTC. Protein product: CASFGSAGEGYTF.

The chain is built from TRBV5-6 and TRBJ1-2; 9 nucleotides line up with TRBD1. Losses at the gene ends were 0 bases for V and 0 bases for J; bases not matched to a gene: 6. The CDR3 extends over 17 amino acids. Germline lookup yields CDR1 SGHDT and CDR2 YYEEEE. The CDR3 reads CASSLGVQGAANYGYTF. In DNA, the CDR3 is TGTGCCAGCAGCTTGGGGGTACAGGGGGCGGCTAACTATGGCTACACCTTC.

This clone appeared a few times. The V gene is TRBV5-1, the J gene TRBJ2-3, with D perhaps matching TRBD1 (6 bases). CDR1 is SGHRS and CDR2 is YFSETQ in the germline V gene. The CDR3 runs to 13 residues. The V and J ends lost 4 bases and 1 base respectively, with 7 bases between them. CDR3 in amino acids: CASSRTGTDTQYF. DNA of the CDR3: TGCGCCAGCAGCCGGACAGGCACAGATACGCAGTATTTT.

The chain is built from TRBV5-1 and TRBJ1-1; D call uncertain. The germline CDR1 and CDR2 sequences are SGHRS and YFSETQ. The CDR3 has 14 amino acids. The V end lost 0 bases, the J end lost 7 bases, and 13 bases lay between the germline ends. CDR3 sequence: CASSLAEGVDEAFF. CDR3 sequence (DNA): TGCGCCAGCAGCTTGGCCGAGGGAGTGGATGAAGCTTTCTTT.

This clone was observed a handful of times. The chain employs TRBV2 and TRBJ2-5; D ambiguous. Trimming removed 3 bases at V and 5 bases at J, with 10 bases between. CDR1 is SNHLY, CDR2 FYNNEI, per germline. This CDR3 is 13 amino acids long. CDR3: CASSDFDRETQYF. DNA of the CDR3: TGTGCCAGCAGTGATTTTGATCGGGAGACCCAGTACTTC.

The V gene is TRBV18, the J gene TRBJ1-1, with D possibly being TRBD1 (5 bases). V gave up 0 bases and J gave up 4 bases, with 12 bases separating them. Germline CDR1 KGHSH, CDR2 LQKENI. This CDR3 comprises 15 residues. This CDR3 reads CASSPPGGVATEAFF. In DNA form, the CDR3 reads TGTGCCAGCTCACCACCGGGAGGGGTGGCCACTGAAGCTTTCTTT.

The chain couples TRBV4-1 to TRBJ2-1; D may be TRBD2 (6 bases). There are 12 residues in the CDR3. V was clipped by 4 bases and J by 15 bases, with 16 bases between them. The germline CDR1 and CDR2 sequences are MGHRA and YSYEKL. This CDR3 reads CASSPPMGLRFF. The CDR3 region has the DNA TGCGCCAGCAGCCCCCCGATGGGACTCCGGTTCTTC.

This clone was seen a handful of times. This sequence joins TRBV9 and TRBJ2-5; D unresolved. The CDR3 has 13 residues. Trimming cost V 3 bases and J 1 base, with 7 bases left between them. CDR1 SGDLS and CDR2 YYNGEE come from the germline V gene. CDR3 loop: CASSGAAQETQYF. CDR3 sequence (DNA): TGTGCCAGCAGCGGCGCCGCCCAAGAGACCCAGTACTTC.

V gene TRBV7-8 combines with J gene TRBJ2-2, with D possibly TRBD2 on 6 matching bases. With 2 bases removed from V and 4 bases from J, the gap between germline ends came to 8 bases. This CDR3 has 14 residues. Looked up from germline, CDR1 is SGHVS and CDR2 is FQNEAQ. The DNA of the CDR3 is TGTGCCAGCAGCTTATTCGGGAGCACCGGGGAGCTGTTTTTT. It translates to CASSLFGSTGELFF.

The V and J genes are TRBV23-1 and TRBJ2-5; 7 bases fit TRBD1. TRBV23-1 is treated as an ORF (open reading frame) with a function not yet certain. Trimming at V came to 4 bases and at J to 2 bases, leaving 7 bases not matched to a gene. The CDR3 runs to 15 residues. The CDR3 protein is CASSRPPGQQETQYF. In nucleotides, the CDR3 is TGCGCCAGCAGTCGACCGCCGGGACAGCAAGAGACCCAGTACTTC.

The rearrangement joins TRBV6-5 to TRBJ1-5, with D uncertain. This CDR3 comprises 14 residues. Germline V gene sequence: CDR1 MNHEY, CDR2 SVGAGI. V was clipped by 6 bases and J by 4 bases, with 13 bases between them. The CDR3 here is CASRLRAFNQPQHF. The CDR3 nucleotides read TGTGCCAGCAGACTTCGCGCCTTTAATCAGCCCCAGCATTTT.

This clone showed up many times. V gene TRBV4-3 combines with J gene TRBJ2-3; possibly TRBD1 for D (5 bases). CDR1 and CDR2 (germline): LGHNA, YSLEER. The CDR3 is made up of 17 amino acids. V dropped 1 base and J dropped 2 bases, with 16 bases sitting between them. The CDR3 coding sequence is TGCGCCAGCAGCCAAGTGGGGTTCGGTGGGGCCACAGATACGCAGTATTTT. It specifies CASSQVGFGGATDTQYF.

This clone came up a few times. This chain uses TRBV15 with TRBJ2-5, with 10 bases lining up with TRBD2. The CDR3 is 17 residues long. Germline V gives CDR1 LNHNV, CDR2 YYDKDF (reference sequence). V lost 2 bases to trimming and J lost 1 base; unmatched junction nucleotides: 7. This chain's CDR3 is CATSRQKRTSGQETQYF. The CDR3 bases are TGTGCCACCAGCAGACAAAAGCGGACTAGCGGCCAAGAGACCCAGTACTTC.

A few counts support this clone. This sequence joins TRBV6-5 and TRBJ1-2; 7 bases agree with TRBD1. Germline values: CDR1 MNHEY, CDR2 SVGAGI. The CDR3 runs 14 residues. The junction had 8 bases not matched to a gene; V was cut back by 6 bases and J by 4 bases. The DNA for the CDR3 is TGTGCCAGCAGAGAGACAGGGAAACCCTATGGCTACACCTTC. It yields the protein CASRETGKPYGYTF.

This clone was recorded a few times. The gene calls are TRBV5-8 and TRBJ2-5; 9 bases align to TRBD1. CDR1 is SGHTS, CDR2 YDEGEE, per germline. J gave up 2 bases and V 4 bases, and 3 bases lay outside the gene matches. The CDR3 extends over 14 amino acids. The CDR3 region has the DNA TGTGCCAGCAGCATGGGACAGGGTCAAGAGACCCAGTACTTC. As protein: CASSMGQGQETQYF.

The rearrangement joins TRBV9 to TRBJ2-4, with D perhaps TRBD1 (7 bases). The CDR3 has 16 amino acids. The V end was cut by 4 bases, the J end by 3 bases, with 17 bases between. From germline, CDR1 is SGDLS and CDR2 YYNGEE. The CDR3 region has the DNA TGTGCCAGCAGCTCGGGGGAATCAGGGGGCAAAAACATTCAGTACTTC. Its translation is CASSSGESGGKNIQYF.

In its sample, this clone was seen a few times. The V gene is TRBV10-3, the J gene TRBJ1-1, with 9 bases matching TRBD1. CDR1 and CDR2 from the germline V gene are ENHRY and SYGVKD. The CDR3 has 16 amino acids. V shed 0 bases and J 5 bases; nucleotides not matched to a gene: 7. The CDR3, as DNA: TGTGCCATCAGTGAGTCTCCGGGACAGGGCTTGACTGAAGCTTTCTTT. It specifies CAISESPGQGLTEAFF.

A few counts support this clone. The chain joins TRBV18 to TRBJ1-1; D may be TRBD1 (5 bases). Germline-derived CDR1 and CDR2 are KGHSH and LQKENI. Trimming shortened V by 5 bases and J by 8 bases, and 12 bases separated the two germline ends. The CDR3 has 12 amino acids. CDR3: CASSGSGSEAFF. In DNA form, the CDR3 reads TGTGCCAGCTCAGGATCAGGGTCAGAAGCTTTCTTT.

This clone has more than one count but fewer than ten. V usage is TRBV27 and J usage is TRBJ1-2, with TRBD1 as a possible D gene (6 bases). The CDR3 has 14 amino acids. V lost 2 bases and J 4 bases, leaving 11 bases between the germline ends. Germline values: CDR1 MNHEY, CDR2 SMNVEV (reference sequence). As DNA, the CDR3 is TGTGCCAGCAGTTTACAGGGGCCCGGCTATGGCTACACCTTC. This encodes CASSLQGPGYGYTF.